This T cell receptor (beta chain) was observed in a study of blood T cell repertoires in COVID-19. Turning to the study itself: Collection of acute and convalescent COVID-19 samples took place in the United States, Italy and Spain.

Clones were read by immunoSEQ multiplex PCR, and TCRdb kept only the in-frame ones, dropping some. The sample includes about 51,000 clones, about 88% of them seen just once. CDR1 is SGDLS and CDR2 is YYNGEE in the germline V gene. The CDR3 totals 15 residues. V dropped 4 bases and J dropped 4; count of bases not matched to a gene: 7. The chain links TRBV9 to TRBJ1-5, with 8 bases identical to TRBD1. The sample comprised peripheral blood. The receptor's source is a man aged 50 or older with acute or convalescent COVID-19. The CDR3 region is CASSPPGQVNQPQHF. The CDR3 DNA reads TGTGCCAGCAGCCCACCGGGACAGGTGAATCAGCCCCAGCATTTT.